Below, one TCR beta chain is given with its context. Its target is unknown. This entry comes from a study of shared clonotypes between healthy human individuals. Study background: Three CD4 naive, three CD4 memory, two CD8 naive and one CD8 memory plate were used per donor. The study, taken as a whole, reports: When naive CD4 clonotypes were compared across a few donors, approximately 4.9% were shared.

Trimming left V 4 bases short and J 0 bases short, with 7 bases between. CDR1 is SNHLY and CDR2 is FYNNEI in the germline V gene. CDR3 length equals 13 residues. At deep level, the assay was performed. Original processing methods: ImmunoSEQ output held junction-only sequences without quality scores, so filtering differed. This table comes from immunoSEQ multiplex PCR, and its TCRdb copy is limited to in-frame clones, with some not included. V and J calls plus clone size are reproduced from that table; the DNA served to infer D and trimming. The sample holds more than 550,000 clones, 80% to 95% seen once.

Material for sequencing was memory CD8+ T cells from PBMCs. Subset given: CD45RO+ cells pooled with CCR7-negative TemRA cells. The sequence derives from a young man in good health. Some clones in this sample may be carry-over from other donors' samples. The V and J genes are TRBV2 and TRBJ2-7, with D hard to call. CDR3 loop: CASSVYSSYEQYF. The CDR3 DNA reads TGTGCCAGCAGTGTATACAGCTCCTACGAGCAGTACTTC.